This note documents a single T cell receptor beta chain sequence. The antigen is not known. The read ends 3 residues early relative to the CDR3; the germline J gene fills the gap. This specimen comes from a study of Tregs in tolerant kidney transplant recipients. Study-level results: Validation in larger populations is needed because few patients were studied.

Clones were sequenced by immunoSEQ multiplex PCR, and TCRdb holds only the in-frame ones, with some missing. The listing records about 30,000 clones. The V gene's germline CDR1 is SGHDT and CDR2 YYEEEE. Trimming removed 2 bases at V and 0 bases at J, with 12 bases between. CDR3 length: 15 residues. The TCR sequence derives from a human donor who received a combined kidney and bone marrow transplant. The V gene is TRBV5-6, the J gene TRBJ2-7; a possible D gene is TRBD1 (5 bases). Sequenced here: CD8+ T cells from blood, sampled before the transplant. The CDR3 region is CASSLARTPSYEQYF. The part of the CDR3 DNA that was read is TGTGCCAGCAGCTTAGCTCGGACACCCTCCTACGAG.